Listed here are 16 T cell receptor beta chains from one sample, sequenced in a study of shared T cell receptors in the human thymus. Clones were sequenced by immunoSEQ multiplex PCR, and TCRdb holds only the in-frame ones, with some missing. The table includes about 660,000 clones, approximately 88% detected once. This sample was also put to use in a study of human thymus T cells.

Sequenced sample: thymocytes. These receptors came from a boy in the first two years of life with a congenital heart defect.

Regarding this clone: Since the CDR3 does not end with the conserved phenylalanine or tryptophan, this likely comes from a read error. The genes are TRBV5-6 and TRBJ1-2; D is possibly TRBD1 (6 bases). Germline-derived CDR1 and CDR2 are SGHDT and YYEEEE. CDR3 size: 15 residues. The ends were cut back, 4 bases at V and 0 bases at J, with 13 bases in the middle. The chain's CDR3 is CASSPDRQANYGYTL. As DNA, the CDR3 is TGTGCCAGCAGCCCAGACAGGCAGGCTAACTATGGCTACACCCTC.

This clone appeared a few times. The chain uses TRBV10-3 and TRBJ2-7; 7 bases are a match to TRBD2. V was clipped by 7 bases and J by 1 base; unmatched bases: 10. Looked up from germline, CDR1 is ENHRY and CDR2 is SYGVKD. This CDR3 is 15 amino acids long. CDR3 sequence reads: CAITRSGPPSYEQYF. The CDR3 DNA reads TGTGCCATCACACGTAGCGGGCCTCCTTCCTACGAGCAGTACTTC.

The chain couples TRBV5-4 to TRBJ2-2; 9 nucleotides line up with TRBD1. This CDR3 region has 15 residues. V lost 3 bases, J lost 7 bases, and 7 bases stayed unmatched. CDR1 and CDR2 (germline): SGHNT, YYREEE (reference sequence). The DNA for the CDR3 is TGTGCCAGCAGCTACGGACAGGGGCCGTTCGGGGAGCTGTTTTTT. Amino acid sequence: CASSYGQGPFGELFF.

This chain joins TRBV27 and TRBJ2-7; 11 nucleotides line up with TRBD1. The CDR3 contains 17 residues. Germline values: CDR1 MNHEY, CDR2 SMNVEV (reference sequence). The ends lost 5 bases at V and 4 bases at J; junction bases unmatched: 13. As DNA, the CDR3 is TGTGCCAGCAGTAGCCAGCCACCGGACAGGGGGCTTTACGAGCAGTACTTC. Protein: CASSSQPPDRGLYEQYF.

The chain links TRBV6-1 to TRBJ2-7; 9 nucleotides agree with TRBD1. The CDR3 contains 15 residues. Looked up from germline, CDR1 is MNHNS and CDR2 is SASEGT. Unmatched junction bases numbered 11, after V lost 6 bases and J lost 5 bases. CDR3 nucleotides: TGTGCCAGCAGGTTAGACAGGGGGAAGCACCACGAGCAGTACTTC. Its protein is CASRLDRGKHHEQYF.

The chain links TRBV13 to TRBJ2-3, with D tentatively TRBD2 (5 bases). Germline CDR1 and CDR2: PRHDT and FYEKMQ (reference sequence). This CDR3 is 14 amino acids long. Trimming removed 2 bases from V and 3 bases from J, with 9 bases in between. DNA of the CDR3: TGTGCCAGCAGCTTACTCAGCGGTACAGATACGCAGTATTTT. Translation gives CASSLLSGTDTQYF.

This chain connects TRBV5-5 to TRBJ2-7, with 10 bases that match TRBD2. Trimming took 3 bases from V and 4 from J; bases not matched to a gene: 16. The CDR3 has 18 amino acids. Germline V lookup: CDR1 SGHKS, CDR2 YYEKEE (reference sequence). CDR3 residues: CASSSSTSGYPNAYEQYF. The CDR3 DNA is TGTGCCAGCAGCTCGTCGACTAGCGGGTATCCTAACGCGTACGAGCAGTACTTC.

V usage is TRBV7-2 and J usage is TRBJ2-7, with 12 bases identical to TRBD2. This CDR3 contains 18 residues. V lost 7 bases, J lost 3 bases, and 16 bases stayed unmatched. CDR1 is SGHTA, CDR2 FQGNSA, per germline. Here the CDR3 DNA reads TGTGCCAGCACCCAAGGACTAGCGGGGCACCCCGGTTACTACGAGCAGTACTTC. This codes for CASTQGLAGHPGYYEQYF.

The chain uses TRBV7-2 and TRBJ1-1, with D unclear. CDR3 length: 13 residues. Germline CDR1 SGHTA, CDR2 FQGNSA. Trimming cost V 1 base and J 10 bases, with 13 bases left between them. CDR3 protein: CASSLGGGWGAFF. The CDR3 DNA is TGTGCCAGCAGCTTAGGGGGAGGATGGGGAGCTTTCTTT. Full variable domain (outside the CDR3, taken from reference TRBV7-2 and TRBJ1-1): GAGVSQSPSNKVTEKGKDVELRCDPISGHTALYWYRQSLGQGLEFLIYFQGNSAPDKSGLPSDRFSAERTGGSVSTLTIQRTQQEDSAVYLCASSLGGGWGAFFGQGTRLTVV.

The chain carries TRBV4-1 and TRBJ2-1; maybe TRBD1 (6 bases). The CDR3 has 18 amino acids. Germline CDR1 and CDR2: MGHRA and YSYEKL. The V and J ends lost 0 bases and 4 bases respectively, with 19 bases between them. CDR3 in amino acids: CASSQDRGLPQPYNEQFF. The CDR3 DNA follows: TGCGCCAGCAGCCAAGACAGGGGTCTCCCCCAGCCTTACAATGAGCAGTTCTTC.

V is TRBV7-9 and J is TRBJ2-5, with 14 bases that match TRBD2. The CDR3 extends over 15 amino acids. Germline values: CDR1 SEHNR, CDR2 FQNEAQ (reference sequence). With 5 bases clipped from V and 5 bases from J, the junction kept 4 bases outside the gene matches. The CDR3 bases are TGTGCCAGCAGCGGGACTAGCGGGAGAGGTGAGACCCAGTACTTC. Encoded protein: CASSGTSGRGETQYF.

The rearrangement joins TRBV23-1 to TRBJ2-1; 10 nucleotides agree with TRBD2. TRBV23-1 is an ORF, and what it does is uncertain. Germline trimming cut 0 bases from V and 4 bases from J; bases unmatched to any gene: 3. The CDR3 extends over 16 amino acids. DNA for the CDR3: TGCGCCAGCAGTCAATCGCTAGCGGGAGTATACAATGAGCAGTTCTTC. Translating gives CASSQSLAGVYNEQFF.

The V gene is TRBV10-2, the J gene TRBJ1-5; D is possibly TRBD1 (6 bases). From germline, CDR1 is WSHSY and CDR2 SAAADI. Trimming stripped 3 bases from V and 6 bases from J, with 21 bases between. The CDR3 spans 17 residues. CDR3 loop: CASSDCQKGGGGQPQHF. DNA for the CDR3: TGCGCCAGCAGTGACTGCCAGAAAGGGGGTGGCGGTCAGCCCCAGCATTTT.

The chain joins TRBV7-6 to TRBJ2-2; D possibly corresponds to TRBD2 (5 bases). The CDR3 consists of 16 residues. V lost 5 bases to trimming and J lost 3 bases, with 16 bases between them. CDR1 and CDR2 from the germline V gene are SGHVS and FNYEAQ. The CDR3 is CASSPDPKADTGELFF. CDR3 DNA sequence: TGTGCCAGCAGCCCCGACCCAAAAGCGGACACCGGGGAGCTGTTTTTT.

DNA for the CDR3: TGTGCCAGCAGCTTAGGGGGCCGGTACTCTGGGGCCAACGTCCTGACTTTC. Protein sequence: CASSLGGRYSGANVLTF. This sequence joins TRBV7-6 and TRBJ2-6; D is perhaps TRBD1 (5 bases). V was cut by 1 base and J by 0 bases, with 10 bases left in between. Per the germline V gene, CDR1 is SGHVS and CDR2 is FNYEAQ. CDR3 size: 17 residues.

This rearrangement joins TRBV6-1 to TRBJ2-1, with D unclear. The CDR3 has 14 amino acids. Trimming took 8 bases from V and 10 from J, leaving 21 bases between them. Germline-derived CDR1 and CDR2 are MNHNS and SASEGT. The CDR3 DNA sequence: TGTGCCAGCGTGGAGACCCACTCTCCGTTGGAGCAGTTCTTC. The encoded protein is CASVETHSPLEQFF.